Listed below are T cell receptor beta chains from one sample, sequenced in a study of T-cell reconstitution after alpha-beta-depleted transplantation in children. Via MiXCR, TCRdb re-called the PCR reads, giving one row per CDR3 protein. Counted here are about 540,000 distinct CDR3 sequences, around 17% occurring once; the ten biggest clones make up approximately 3%. This specimen consisted of PBMCs from the stem cell graft donor, obtained from the stem cell graft. Every receptor here comes from a human donor who donated a stem cell graft to a child with acute lymphoblastic leukemia. CDR3s include the opening cysteine and the closing phenylalanine or tryptophan. D genes are given only for firm matches. Clone size is not always given. Where it is, it says once, few, many or a class for expanded clones.

TRBJ2-7 | TRBV27 | few | TRBD2 | TGTGCCAGCGGCCTAGCGGGGAGCTCCTACGAGCAGTACTTC | CASGLAGSSYEQYF
TRBJ1-2 | TRBV7-8 | - | - | TGTGCCAGCAGCTTATTGGGGCCAGCCCAGGGCTATGGCTACACCTTC | CASSLLGPAQGYGYTF
TRBJ2-1 | TRBV9 | few | TRBD1 | TGTGCCAGCAGTGGGGGGGACAGGGGGCCATACAATGAGCAGTTCTTC | CASSGGDRGPYNEQFF
TRBJ2-5 | TRBV6-1 | few | TRBD1 | TGTGCCAGCAGCCGAACCCGGGGCAGGGGGAAAGAGACCCAGTACTTC | CASSRTRGRGKETQYF
TRBJ2-7 | TRBV10-2 | few | TRBD2 | TGCGCCAGCAGTGAACTAGCGGAATCCTACGAGCAGTACTTC | CASSELAESYEQYF
TRBJ1-3 | TRBV12-3/TRBV12-4 | few | - | TGTGCCAGCAGTTTCGGGGGGCCGGGAAACACCATATATTTT | CASSFGGPGNTIYF
TRBJ1-5 | TRBV5-1 | - | - | TGCGCCAGCAGCTTGGAGCCGGGGCCGTTCAATCAGCCCCAGCATTTT | CASSLEPGPFNQPQHF
TRBJ2-7 | TRBV9 | - | TRBD2 | TGTGCCAGCAGCGTAGGTTCAGGCCTAGCGGGCTACGAGCAGTACTTC | CASSVGSGLAGYEQYF
TRBJ1-1 | TRBV5-1 | few | - | TGCGCCAGCAGCTTTGTTCGCCCAACGGACACTGAAGCTTTCTTT | CASSFVRPTDTEAFF
TRBJ2-1 | TRBV11-2 | - | TRBD2 | TGTGCCAGCAGCCCCGGGCATGGGACTAGCGGGAGTCCTCGACCATATGAGCAGTTCTTC | CASSPGHGTSGSPRPYEQFF
TRBJ2-5 | TRBV5-1 | - | TRBD2 | TGCGCCAGCAGCACCCCGGGACTAGCGGGAGGCCAGGAGACCCAGTACTTC | CASSTPGLAGGQETQYF
TRBJ2-7 | TRBV29-1 | few | TRBD1 | TGCAGCGTTAAGGACAGGAGGTACGAGCAGTACTTC | CSVKDRRYEQYF
TRBJ2-5 | TRBV3-1 | - | TRBD1 | TGTGCCAGCAGCCAAGGGACAGGTATCCAAGAGACCCAGTACTTC | CASSQGTGIQETQYF
TRBJ2-3 | TRBV5-1 | - | TRBD2 | TGCGCCAGCGGGACTAGCGCAGACGGGGACACAGATACGCAGTATTTT | CASGTSADGDTDTQYF
TRBJ2-1 | TRBV6-5 | few | - | TGTGCCTCGCTTCCCGAGGGAGGCCTGGCTTACTCCTACAATGAGCAGTTCTTC | CASLPEGGLAYSYNEQFF
TRBJ2-7 | TRBV7-9 | few | TRBD1 | TGTGCCAGCAGCCCCGATGACAGGGACGAGCAGTACTTC | CASSPDDRDEQYF
TRBJ1-1 | TRBV5-6 | few | - | TGTGCCAGCAGCTTGTATGCGTTACAGAACACTGAAGCTTTCTTT | CASSLYALQNTEAFF
TRBJ2-1 | TRBV29-1 | - | - | TGCAGCGTCTCTAGCGGAGGGGGGTCTAATGAGCAGTTCTTC | CSVSSGGGSNEQFF
TRBJ1-1 | TRBV12-3/TRBV12-4 | few | - | TGTGCCAGCAGTGTCGGGACGGTGAACACTGAAGCTTTCTTT | CASSVGTVNTEAFF
TRBJ1-6 | TRBV7-8 | - | - | TGTGCCAGCAGCCGGGGGGGAAGCTCCTATAATTCACCCCTCCACTTT | CASSRGGSSYNSPLHF
TRBJ2-7 | TRBV29-1 | many | - | TGCAGCGTTTTGGGTGGCGAGCAGTACTTC | CSVLGGEQYF
TRBJ2-1 | TRBV5-1 | - | TRBD2 | TGCGCCAGCAGCTCGCGGGAGACCTCCTACAATGAGCAGTTCTTC | CASSSRETSYNEQFF